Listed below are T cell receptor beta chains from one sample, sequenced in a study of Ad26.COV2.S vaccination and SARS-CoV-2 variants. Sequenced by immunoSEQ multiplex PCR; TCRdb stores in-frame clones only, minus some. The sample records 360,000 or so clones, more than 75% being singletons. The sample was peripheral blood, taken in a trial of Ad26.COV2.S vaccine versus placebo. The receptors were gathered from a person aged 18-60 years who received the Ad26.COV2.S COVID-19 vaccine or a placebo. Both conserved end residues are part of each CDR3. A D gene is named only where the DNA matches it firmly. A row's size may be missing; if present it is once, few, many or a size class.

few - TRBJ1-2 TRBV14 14 TGTGCCAGCAGCCAAGATTGGACAGACTATGGCTACACCTTC CASSQDWTDYGYTF
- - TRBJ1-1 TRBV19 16 TGTGCCAGTAGTATGCCCTCGGAGAGCCTGAACACTGAAGCTTTCTTT CASSMPSESLNTEAFF
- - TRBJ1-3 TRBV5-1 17 TGCGCCAGCAGCTTGTCCGTGGCCGTCTCCTCTGGAAACACCATATATTTT CASSLSVAVSSGNTIYF
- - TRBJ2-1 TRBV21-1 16 TGTGCCAGCAGCTCCCGGACAGGGTATTCCTACAATGAGCAGTTCTTC CASSSRTGYSYNEQFF
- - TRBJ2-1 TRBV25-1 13 TGTGCCAGCAGTGGTCAGGTTTACAATGAGCAGTTCTTC CASSGQVYNEQFF
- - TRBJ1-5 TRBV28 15 TGTGCCAGCAGTCGGACTTTATATAGCAATCAGCCCCAGCATTTT CASSRTLYSNQPQHF
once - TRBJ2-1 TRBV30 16 TGTGCCTGGAGTACAGAGACAATGCCTCTCTACAATGAGCAGTTCTTC CAWSTETMPLYNEQFF
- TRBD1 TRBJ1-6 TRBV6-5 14 TGTGCCAGCAGAGTCGACAGGGGATCATCACCCCTCCACTTT CASRVDRGSSPLHF
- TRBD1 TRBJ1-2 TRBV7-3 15 TGTGCCAGCAGCCCTACAGGGGGCGAGGGCTATGGCTACACCTTC CASSPTGGEGYGYTF
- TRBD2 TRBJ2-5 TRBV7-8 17 TGTGCCAGCAGCTTATGGGGTCCTAGCGGGGACCAAGAGACCCAGTACTTC CASSLWGPSGDQETQYF
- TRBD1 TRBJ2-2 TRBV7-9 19 TGTGCCAGCAGCTTAGGTTCTTTCAAGGGACAGGGCCCAACCGGGGAGCTGTTTTTT CASSLGSFKGQGPTGELFF
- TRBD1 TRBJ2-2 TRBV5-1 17 TGCGCCAGCAGCTTAGGACAGGGAAAAATCAACGGCGGGGAGCTGTTTTTT CASSLGQGKINGGELFF
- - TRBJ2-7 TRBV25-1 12 TGTGCCAGCAGTGGGCTCTCCTACGAGCAGTACTTC CASSGLSYEQYF
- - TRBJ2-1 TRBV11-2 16 TGTGCCAGCAGCTTAGAGGTGGCTAGCAGTGTAGGTGAGCAGTTCTTC CASSLEVASSVGEQFF
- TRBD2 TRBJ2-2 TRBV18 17 TGTGCCAGCTCCCCACTAGCGGGGGGGTCGAACACCGGGGAGCTGTTTTTT CASSPLAGGSNTGELFF
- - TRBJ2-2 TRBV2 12 TGTGCCAGCAGTGCGGGGCCCGGGGAGCTGTTTTTT CASSAGPGELFF
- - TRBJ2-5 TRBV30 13 TGTGCCTGGAGCGTGACAGCTTTCTCGGCCCAGTACTTC CAWSVTAFSAQYF
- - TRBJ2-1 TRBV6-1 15 TGTGCCAGCAGTGAAGTTCCTAGTGGGTGGGATGAGCAGTTCTTC CASSEVPSGWDEQFF
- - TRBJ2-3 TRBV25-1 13 TGTGCCAGCAGTGAAAGGCGCCCAGATACGCAGTATTTT CASSERRPDTQYF
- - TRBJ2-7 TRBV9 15 TGTGCCAGCAGCGCTACCGGGACAAATTACTACGAGCAGTACTTC CASSATGTNYYEQYF
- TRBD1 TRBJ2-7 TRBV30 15 TGTGCCTGGAGCCGCATGGGACAGATTATCTACGAGCAGTACTTC CAWSRMGQIIYEQYF
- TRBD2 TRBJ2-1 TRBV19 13 TGTGCCAGTACCCGCGGGGGGGCCGATGAGCAGTTCTTC CASTRGGADEQFF
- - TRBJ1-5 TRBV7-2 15 TGTGCCAGCAGCTTGACGGGACAAAGCAATCAGCCCCAGCATTTT CASSLTGQSNQPQHF
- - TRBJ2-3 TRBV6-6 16 TGTGCCAGCAGTTACCCCTTACAGGGAAGGACAGATACGCAGTATTTT CASSYPLQGRTDTQYF